This TCR beta chain was obtained from a study of blood T cell repertoires in COVID-19. Across the whole study: Both acute and convalescent COVID-19 samples were obtained from the United States, Italy and Spain.

Assay: immunoSEQ multiplex PCR; the TCRdb copy retains only in-frame clones and omits some. This table holds 200,000 to 250,000 clones, roughly 80% found once. Enrolled through a virtual design, the participants were between roughly 18 and 89 years of age and came from about two dozen US areas. The junction had 12 bases not matched to a gene; V was cut back by 6 bases and J by 8 bases. The length of the CDR3 is 15 residues. From germline, CDR1 is MNHEY and CDR2 SVGEGT. Sequenced input: PBMCs or T cells enriched from blood (not recorded which). This TCR came from a woman in her thirties or forties with acute COVID-19. The chain links TRBV6-2 or TRBV6-3 to TRBJ1-4; TRBD1 aligns across 7 bases. CDR3 residues: CASSPHQGGGEKLFF. The CDR3 coding sequence is TGTGCCAGCAGCCCACACCAGGGGGGAGGAGAAAAACTGTTTTTT.